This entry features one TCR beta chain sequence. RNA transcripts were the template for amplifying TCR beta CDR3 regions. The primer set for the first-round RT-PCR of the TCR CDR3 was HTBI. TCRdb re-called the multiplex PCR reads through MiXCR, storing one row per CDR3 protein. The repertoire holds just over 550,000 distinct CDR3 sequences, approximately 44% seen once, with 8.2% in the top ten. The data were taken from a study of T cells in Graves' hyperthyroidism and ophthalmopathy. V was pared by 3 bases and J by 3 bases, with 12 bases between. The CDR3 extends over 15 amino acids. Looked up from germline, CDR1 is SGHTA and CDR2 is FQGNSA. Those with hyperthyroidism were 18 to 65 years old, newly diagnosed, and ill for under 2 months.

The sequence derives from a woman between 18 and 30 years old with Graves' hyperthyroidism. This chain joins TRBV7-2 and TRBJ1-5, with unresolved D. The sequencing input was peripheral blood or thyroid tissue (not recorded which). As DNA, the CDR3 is TGTGCCAGCAGCTTTTCCCCAGTCTCCAATCAGCCCCAGCATTTT. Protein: CASSFSPVSNQPQHF.